The rows below give T cell receptor beta chains drawn from one sample of a study of blood T cell repertoires in COVID-19. Profiled with immunoSEQ multiplex PCR; TCRdb holds only in-frame clones, not every one. The sample includes over 400,000 clones, around nine tenths of them seen just once. Sequenced: peripheral blood. Receptors were obtained from a woman aged 45 to 65 with COVID-19, enrolled during active disease. Both conserved end residues are part of each CDR3. D genes are given only for firm matches. The size of a clone is reported for some rows only, either as once, few or many, or as a class for expanded clones.

TRBJ1-2,TRBV6-1,few,NA,TGTGCCAGCAGTGAAAGGAGCTATGGCTACACCTTC,CASSERSYGYTF
TRBJ1-3,TRBV7-9,NA,NA,TGTGCCAGTGGGCAGCCTTCCTCTGGAAACACCATATATTTT,CASGQPSSGNTIYF
TRBJ1-2,TRBV7-2,NA,TRBD1,TGTGCCAGCAGCTTATGGGGGGGAGGACAGGGCTTC,CASSLWGGGQGF
TRBJ2-3,TRBV2,once,NA,TGTGCCAGCCCGAACGTAAAGCGTGGTTATACGCAGTATTTT,CASPNVKRGYTQYF
TRBJ1-1,TRBV5-1,NA,NA,TGCGCCAGCAGCTTGGCGGCTAGCACTGAAGCTTTCTTT,CASSLAASTEAFF
TRBJ1-2,TRBV7-3,NA,TRBD1,TGTGCCAGCAGCCGAATGGGACAGGACCCTTATGGCTACACCTTC,CASSRMGQDPYGYTF
TRBJ1-1,TRBV19,NA,NA,TGTGCCAGTAGTATATACGCCGGGAACATGAACACTGAAGCTTTCTTT,CASSIYAGNMNTEAFF
TRBJ2-6,TRBV19,NA,NA,TGTGCCAGTGCCCCTATAGTGGCTGGGGCCAACGTCCTGACTTTC,CASAPIVAGANVLTF
TRBJ1-6,TRBV30,NA,TRBD1,TGTGCCTGGAGTTTATACAGGGGTGAGAATTCACCCCTCCACTTT,CAWSLYRGENSPLHF
TRBJ2-3,TRBV19,NA,NA,TGTGCCAGTAGTATTCGTTCCGGGACTGCAGCAGATACGCAGTATTTT,CASSIRSGTAADTQYF
TRBJ2-2,TRBV10-1,NA,TRBD2,TGCGCCAGCACGGGGGGGACCGGGGAGCTGTTTTTT,CASTGGTGELFF
TRBJ1-1,TRBV5-1,NA,NA,TGCGCCAGCAGTCCGGTGGTGGACTCTACTGAAGCTTTCTTT,CASSPVVDSTEAFF
TRBJ2-1,TRBV24-1,NA,NA,TGTGCCACCAGTGGTCGGGGGACTCTCAATGAGCAGTTCTTC,CATSGRGTLNEQFF
TRBJ1-1,TRBV18,NA,NA,TGTGCCAGCTCACCACCCGGCGGGTTGCTAAACACTGAAGCTTTCTTT,CASSPPGGLLNTEAFF
TRBJ2-5,TRBV12-3/TRBV12-4,NA,NA,TGTGCCAGCAGTTTTGACAGCTTAGAGACCCAGTACTTC,CASSFDSLETQYF
TRBJ2-1,TRBV6-1,NA,NA,TGTGCCAGCAGTGAAGCGAGCGGAGTCGATGAGCAGTTCTTC,CASSEASGVDEQFF